The 10 T cell receptor beta chains reported below all come from one sample, sequenced in a study of PD-L1 blockade in urothelial cancer. Libraries were prepared by immunoSEQ multiplex PCR; TCRdb keeps only in-frame clonotypes and omits some of them. The sample lists some 22,000 clones; around 91% were seen once. The sample's time point: peripheral blood 6 weeks after treatment start. The sample consisted of PBMCs, taken around atezolizumab (anti-PD-L1) treatment. The origin of the receptors is an older woman with urothelial cancer.

V is TRBV14 and J is TRBJ2-6, with a weak D call TRBD1 (6 bases). In germline, CDR1 is SGHDN, CDR2 FVKESK. The CDR3 has 18 amino acids. Trimming took off 4 bases at V and 0 bases at J, with 16 bases between the two ends. CDR3 nucleotide sequence: TGTGCCAGCAGCCCAGGGGTGGGGGTAATCTCTGGGGCCAACGTCCTGACTTTC. It specifies CASSPGVGVISGANVLTF.

This clone turned up a few times. The chain joins TRBV2 to TRBJ1-1; D not certain. The CDR3 length is 11 residues. Germline-derived CDR1 and CDR2 are SNHLY and FYNNEI. The V and J ends lost 6 bases and 6 bases respectively, with 8 bases between them. DNA of the CDR3: TGTGCCAGCAGCGGGAAATCTGAAGCTTTCTTT. Its translation is CASSGKSEAFF. Variable domain in full (rest from reference TRBV2 and TRBJ1-1): EPEVTQTPSHQVTQMGQEVILRCVPISNHLYFYWYRQILGQKVEFLVSFYNNEISEKSEIFDDQFSVERPDGSNFTLKIRSTKLEDSAMYFCASSGKSEAFFGQGTRLTVV.

This chain uses TRBV28 with TRBJ2-7, with D possibly TRBD1 on 6 matching bases. Germline values: CDR1 MDHEN, CDR2 SYDVKM. Trimming shortened V by 6 bases and J by 7 bases, and 13 bases separated the two germline ends. There are 12 residues in the CDR3. CDR3 sequence reads: CASSRTAREQYF. The CDR3 coding sequence is TGTGCCAGCAGCCGGACAGCCAGGGAGCAGTACTTC.

The chain links TRBV19 to TRBJ2-3; 9 positions agree with TRBD2. Germline CDR1 and CDR2: LNHDA and SQIVND (reference sequence). The CDR3 consists of 17 residues. The V segment lost 5 bases and the J segment 4 bases; nucleotides outside the gene matches: 13. This CDR3 reads CASSFGLATGFPDTQYF. DNA for the CDR3: TGTGCCAGTAGTTTCGGACTAGCGACGGGGTTTCCAGATACGCAGTATTTT.

This clone turned up a few times. V and J are TRBV11-2 and TRBJ1-1, with D maybe TRBD1 (5 bases). Germline values: CDR1 SGHAT, CDR2 FQNNGV. This CDR3 comprises 12 residues. The V end was cut by 7 bases, the J end by 5 bases, with 11 bases between. CDR3 loop: CASTMGGTEAFF. The CDR3 region has the DNA TGTGCCAGCACCATGGGGGGGACTGAAGCTTTCTTT.

This chain links TRBV10-1 with TRBJ2-1; TRBD1 aligns across 7 bases. The J segment lost 0 bases and the V segment lost 2 bases, leaving 1 base of the junction unmatched. Germline V lookup: CDR1 WNHNN, CDR2 SYGVQD (reference sequence). The CDR3 has 15 amino acids. The CDR3 here is CASSEGTASYNEQFF. In DNA form, the CDR3 reads TGCGCCAGCAGTGAGGGGACAGCCTCCTACAATGAGCAGTTCTTC.

This chain joins TRBV5-4 and TRBJ2-7; maybe TRBD2 (5 bases). Trimming took 4 bases from V and 3 from J, leaving 17 bases between them. Germline assignment: CDR1 SGHNT and CDR2 YYREEE (reference sequence). CDR3 size: 15 residues. The CDR3 DNA sequence: TGTGCCAGCAGCGCCTTCGATACTAGTTTCTACGAGCAGTACTTC. Amino acid sequence: CASSAFDTSFYEQYF. The full variable domain, completed using reference TRBV5-4 and TRBJ2-7, is ETGVTQSPTHLIKTRGQQVTLRCSSQSGHNTVSWYQQALGQGPQFIFQYYREEENGRGNFPPRFSGLQFPNYSSELNVNALELDDSALYLCASSAFDTSFYEQYFGPGTRLTVT.

This chain connects TRBV6-4 to TRBJ2-3; possibly TRBD2 for D (7 bases). The CDR3 runs to 16 residues. Looked up from germline, CDR1 is MRHNA and CDR2 is SNTAGT. Trimming removed 3 bases at V and 7 bases at J, with 20 bases between. The CDR3 loop is CASSELGGAFPHTQYF. As DNA, the CDR3 is TGTGCCAGCAGTGAACTGGGGGGGGCCTTCCCCCATACGCAGTATTTT.

The CDR3 DNA reads TGTGCCAGCAGCGTAGTTGGAGGCCCAGATTCACCCCTCCACTTT. Amino acids: CASSVVGGPDSPLHF. This chain connects TRBV9 to TRBJ1-6; D is unclear. Trimming took 0 bases from V and 8 from J, leaving 12 bases between them. Germline V gene sequence: CDR1 SGDLS, CDR2 YYNGEE. The CDR3 totals 15 residues.

The chain uses TRBV9 and TRBJ1-1; 7 positions agree with TRBD1. Germline V gene lookup returns CDR1 SGDLS and CDR2 YYNGEE. The CDR3 covers 15 residues. Trimming took 4 bases from V and 3 from J; bases not matched to a gene: 9. The CDR3 DNA is TGTGCCAGCAGCTCCCGAAGTCAGGGGGACACTGAAGCTTTCTTT. It translates to CASSSRSQGDTEAFF.